A selection of T cell receptor beta chains follows, all from one sample in a study of human T cells and chemical hapten exposure. Each CDR3 protein is one row after TCRdb ran MiXCR on the RACE reads. The sample includes 85,000 to 130,000 distinct CDR3 sequences, less than 15% of them seen just once. The sequencing here drew on whole blood, taken in connection with sensitization to the hapten diphenylcyclopropenone (DPC). Receptor source: a woman between 50 and 59 years old with alopecia areata. Some clones in this sample may be carry-over from other donors' samples. Both conserved end residues are part of each CDR3. D genes are given only for firm matches. Size is omitted from some rows. Given values are once, few, many or a class for expanded clones.

TRBV20-1	.	TRBJ2-1	TRBD2	CSATGTSGSNEQFF	TGCAGTGCTACCGGGACTAGCGGGTCCAATGAGCAGTTCTTC
TRBV6-5	.	TRBJ1-2	.	CASRPGGLYGYTF	TGTGCCAGCCGACCGGGGGGTCTCTATGGCTACACCTTC
TRBV29-1	many	TRBJ2-5	.	CSFQEETQYF	TGCAGCTTCCAGGAAGAGACCCAGTACTTC
TRBV11-2	few	TRBJ1-2	TRBD1	CASSQVWTGQSYTF	TGTGCCAGCAGCCAGGTCTGGACAGGGCAGAGCTACACCTTC
TRBV9	.	TRBJ1-4	.	CASSVGAGNSNEKLFF	TGTGCCAGCAGCGTAGGAGCAGGGAACTCGAATGAAAAACTGTTTTTT
TRBV2	many	TRBJ2-3	.	CASSEGDLRRTDTQYF	TGTGCCAGCAGTGAAGGGGACTTGAGACGCACAGATACGCAGTATTTT
TRBV29-1	few	TRBJ2-5	TRBD1	CSVRTGEETQYF	TGCAGCGTCCGGACAGGGGAAGAGACCCAGTACTTC
TRBV12-3/TRBV12-4	few	TRBJ2-5	.	CASSFLGAQYF	TGTGCCAGCAGTTTCCTGGGGGCCCAGTACTTC
TRBV29-1	once	TRBJ1-1	.	CSVRAQYLAFF	TGCAGCGTTCGCGCACAGTACTTGGCTTTCTTT
TRBV20-1	many	TRBJ2-1	TRBD2	CSADLTGGLRNEQFF	TGCAGTGCAGACCTGACGGGGGGGCTACGCAATGAGCAGTTCTTC
TRBV5-1	many	TRBJ1-2	.	CASSLGNTGSYGYGYTF	TGCGCCAGCAGCTTGGGGAACACAGGGAGTTACGGCTATGGCTACACCTTC
TRBV12-3/TRBV12-4	.	TRBJ1-6	.	CASSLLAGANSPLHF	TGTGCCAGCAGTTTACTCGCAGGGGCTAATTCACCCCTCCACTTT
TRBV7-9	.	TRBJ2-2	.	CASSLEGYTGELFF	TGTGCCAGCAGCTTAGAGGGGTACACCGGGGAGCTGTTTTTT
TRBV12-3/TRBV12-4	.	TRBJ1-1	.	CASFHTDPNTEAFF	TGTGCCAGCTTTCACACCGATCCGAACACTGAAGCTTTCTTT
TRBV5-5	.	TRBJ1-1	.	CASSLTGQAETEAFF	TGTGCCAGCAGCTTGACGGGGCAGGCGGAGACTGAAGCTTTCTTT
TRBV12-3/TRBV12-4	many	TRBJ1-6	.	CASKGTVYNSPLHF	TGTGCCAGCAAGGGCACGGTCTATAATTCACCCCTCCACTTT
TRBV11-2	many	TRBJ2-1	.	CASSPPPIWNEQFF	TGTGCCAGCAGCCCACCGCCAATCTGGAATGAGCAGTTCTTC
TRBV7-2	few	TRBJ2-3	TRBD2	CATSRGGSTDTQYF	TGTGCCACGAGCCGGGGGGGTAGCACAGATACGCAGTATTTT
TRBV14	few	TRBJ1-2	.	CASSLLDIYGYTF	TGTGCCAGCAGCCTCTTGGACATCTATGGCTACACCTTC
TRBV7-9	.	TRBJ2-3	.	CASSLSGRGPTDTQYF	TGTGCCAGCAGCTTAAGTGGGAGAGGCCCCACAGATACGCAGTATTTT
TRBV5-1	few	TRBJ1-2	TRBD1	CASSGNGQGNYGYTF	TGCGCCAGCTCGGGGAACGGACAGGGCAACTATGGCTACACCTTC
TRBV29-1	many	TRBJ2-7	TRBD2	CSAGTTTYEQYF	TGCAGCGCTGGGACTACTACCTACGAGCAGTACTTC
TRBV25-1	few	TRBJ1-1	TRBD1	CASSGDRGLGSEAFF	TGTGCCAGCAGTGGGGACAGGGGGCTGGGGTCTGAAGCTTTCTTT
TRBV7-9	many	TRBJ1-1	.	CAIVGGTEAFF	TGTGCCATCGTGGGGGGCACTGAAGCTTTCTTT
TRBV7-8	few	TRBJ1-5	.	CASSYGQRRNQPQHF	TGTGCCAGCAGTTACGGACAGAGGAGAAATCAGCCCCAGCATTTT
TRBV5-1	many	TRBJ2-5	.	CASSTRTVQETQYF	TGCGCCAGCAGCACAAGGACGGTTCAAGAGACCCAGTACTTC
TRBV6-1	.	TRBJ2-4	TRBD1	CASSEGFGTEKLAKNIQYF	TGTGCCAGCAGTGAAGGTTTTGGGACAGAGAAACTAGCCAAAAACATTCAGTACTTC
TRBV6-6	.	TRBJ2-2	TRBD1	CASSYIGTGGYTGELFF	TGTGCCAGCAGTTACATCGGGACAGGGGGCTACACCGGGGAGCTGTTTTTT
TRBV28	many	TRBJ1-2	TRBD1	CASSFGGQVPRGYTF	TGTGCCAGCAGTTTTGGAGGACAGGTGCCCCGGGGCTACACCTTC
TRBV7-2	few	TRBJ2-5	TRBD2	CASSPGTSGTRRDF	TGTGCCAGCAGCCCTGGGACTAGCGGGACCCGCCGGGACTTC
TRBV18	few	TRBJ2-7	.	CASSPDTLLEQYF	TGTGCCAGCTCACCCGATACCTTGCTCGAGCAGTACTTC
TRBV6-2/TRBV6-3	.	TRBJ2-2	.	CASSRAGELFF	TGTGCCAGCAGCCGGGCCGGGGAGCTGTTTTTT
TRBV9	few	TRBJ2-3	TRBD1	CASSVTGGSPDTQYF	TGTGCCAGCAGCGTTACAGGGGGCAGTCCAGATACGCAGTATTTT
TRBV10-2	.	TRBJ2-3	TRBD2	CASSEPGLAGETSTVTQYF	TGCGCCAGCAGTGAGCCGGGACTAGCGGGGGAAACTAGCACAGTTACGCAGTATTTT
TRBV7-9	few	TRBJ1-2	.	CASSFLQQDGYTF	TGTGCCAGCAGCTTCCTTCAACAGGATGGCTACACCTTC
TRBV7-9	few	TRBJ2-7	TRBD2	CASSRTPRGERNEQYF	TGTGCCAGCAGCCGTACGCCCCGGGGGGAGAGGAACGAGCAGTACTTC
TRBV28	few	TRBJ2-1	TRBD2	CASSLRRGGNEQFF	TGTGCCAGCAGTTTAAGGCGGGGGGGCAATGAGCAGTTCTTC
TRBV6-5	many	TRBJ1-1	.	CASSYGGRGNTEAFF	TGTGCCAGCAGTTACGGGGGACGGGGGAACACTGAAGCTTTCTTT
TRBV7-7	.	TRBJ2-2	TRBD2	CASSSTPSGRGTGELFF	TGTGCCAGCAGCTCGACACCCAGCGGGAGAGGTACCGGGGAGCTGTTTTTT
TRBV7-8	many	TRBJ1-1	TRBD1	CASSLAGQGLNTEAFF	TGTGCCAGCAGCTTAGCGGGACAGGGCTTGAACACTGAAGCTTTCTTT
TRBV18	few	TRBJ1-1	.	CASSPWRSEAFF	TGTGCCAGCTCACCATGGCGGTCTGAAGCTTTCTTT
TRBV7-6	many	TRBJ1-1	.	CASSFSVNTEAFF	TGTGCCAGCAGCTTCTCAGTGAACACTGAAGCTTTCTTT
TRBV5-6	many	TRBJ1-3	.	CASSLWSNGNTIYF	TGTGCCAGCAGCTTGTGGTCCAATGGAAACACCATATATTTT
TRBV15	.	TRBJ1-2	.	CATSGQGYGYTF	TGTGCCACCAGCGGGCAGGGGTATGGCTACACCTTC
TRBV28	.	TRBJ1-2	TRBD1	CASRSLSTGGMFYTF	TGTGCCAGCAGGTCCTTGAGCACAGGGGGGATGTTCTACACCTTC
TRBV7-6	.	TRBJ2-7	.	CASSLAESSYEQYF	TGTGCCAGCAGCTTAGCAGAGAGCTCCTACGAGCAGTACTTC